The rows below give T cell receptor beta chains drawn from one sample of a study of T-cell reconstitution after alpha-beta-depleted transplantation in children. TCRdb re-derived calls from the PCR reads in MiXCR, one entry per CDR3 protein. The sample has fewer than 350,000 distinct CDR3 sequences; 10% are singletons. The sample consisted of PBMCs, taken before TCRalphabeta/CD19-depleted stem cell transplant. These receptors were collected from a boy less than two years old with acute myeloid leukemia, due to receive a stem cell transplant. The CDR3 runs from the conserved cysteine through the conserved F or W. D genes are given only for firm matches. Clone size is shown for a subset of rows, as once, few, many or a class of expanded clone.

V gene: TRBV6-5
clone size: few
J gene: TRBJ2-3
D gene: NA
CDR3 protein: CASSYSGPPWDTQYF
CDR3 DNA: TGTGCCAGCAGTTACTCCGGGCCACCTTGGGATACGCAGTATTTT

V gene: TRBV20-1
clone size: NA
J gene: TRBJ2-5
D gene: TRBD1
CDR3 protein: CSARVLGQMVTQYF
CDR3 DNA: TGCAGTGCTAGAGTCCTGGGACAGATGGTGACCCAGTACTTC

V gene: TRBV7-2
clone size: many
J gene: TRBJ2-3
D gene: NA
CDR3 protein: CASSSLLSTQYF
CDR3 DNA: TGTGCCAGCAGCTCTCTCCTCAGCACGCAGTATTTT

V gene: TRBV6-1
clone size: many
J gene: TRBJ2-1
D gene: NA
CDR3 protein: CASSGEGGYYNEQFF
CDR3 DNA: TGTGCCAGCAGTGGTGAGGGGGGGTACTACAATGAGCAGTTCTTC

V gene: TRBV6-2/TRBV6-3
clone size: many
J gene: TRBJ2-4
D gene: TRBD1
CDR3 protein: CASMRGQLKNIQYF
CDR3 DNA: TGTGCCAGCATGAGGGGGCAGCTCAAAAACATTCAGTACTTC

V gene: TRBV7-9
clone size: many
J gene: TRBJ1-1
D gene: TRBD1
CDR3 protein: CASSLRTGEDTEAFF
CDR3 DNA: TGTGCCAGCAGCCTACGGACAGGGGAGGACACTGAAGCTTTCTTT

V gene: TRBV7-9
clone size: few
J gene: TRBJ2-1
D gene: NA
CDR3 protein: CASRTGGDEQFF
CDR3 DNA: TGTGCCAGCAGAACCGGGGGTGACGAGCAGTTCTTC

V gene: TRBV12-3/TRBV12-4
clone size: many
J gene: TRBJ1-1
D gene: NA
CDR3 protein: CASSTQGASRNTEAFF
CDR3 DNA: TGTGCCAGCAGTACCCAGGGAGCCAGTCGGAACACTGAAGCTTTCTTT

V gene: TRBV10-3
clone size: NA
J gene: TRBJ2-3
D gene: NA
CDR3 protein: CAISPGIPDTQYF
CDR3 DNA: TGTGCCATCAGCCCAGGGATTCCAGATACGCAGTATTTT

V gene: TRBV29-1
clone size: many
J gene: TRBJ2-1
D gene: NA
CDR3 protein: CSVEPDEGFF
CDR3 DNA: TGCAGCGTTGAGCCGGATGAGGGGTTCTTC

V gene: TRBV4-3
clone size: few
J gene: TRBJ2-5
D gene: TRBD2
CDR3 protein: CASSQDRPWGGETQYF
CDR3 DNA: TGCGCCAGCAGCCAAGATCGTCCATGGGGAGGGGAGACCCAGTACTTC

V gene: TRBV12-3/TRBV12-4
clone size: many
J gene: TRBJ1-5
D gene: NA
CDR3 protein: CASSVGGQPQHF
CDR3 DNA: TGTGCCAGCAGTGTCGGGGGACAGCCCCAGCATTTT

V gene: TRBV4-1
clone size: many
J gene: TRBJ1-4
D gene: NA
CDR3 protein: CASSQDRRSATNEKLFF
CDR3 DNA: TGCGCCAGCAGCCAAGATCGGAGGTCTGCAACTAATGAAAAACTGTTTTTT

V gene: TRBV7-3
clone size: many
J gene: TRBJ1-1
D gene: NA
CDR3 protein: CASSLEPGNTEAFF
CDR3 DNA: TGTGCCAGCAGCTTAGAACCAGGGAACACTGAAGCTTTCTTT

V gene: TRBV3-1
clone size: many
J gene: TRBJ2-5
D gene: NA
CDR3 protein: CATRGHSRGETQYF
CDR3 DNA: TGTGCCACTAGAGGACACTCAAGAGGAGAGACCCAGTACTTC

V gene: TRBV9
clone size: many
J gene: TRBJ2-2
D gene: NA
CDR3 protein: CASSARGDRNTGELFF
CDR3 DNA: TGTGCCAGCAGCGCGAGGGGGGACAGAAACACCGGGGAGCTGTTTTTT

V gene: TRBV29-1
clone size: NA
J gene: TRBJ1-1
D gene: NA
CDR3 protein: CSVHGFMNTEAFF
CDR3 DNA: TGCAGCGTTCACGGGTTTATGAACACTGAAGCTTTCTTT

V gene: TRBV7-9
clone size: many
J gene: TRBJ1-2
D gene: NA
CDR3 protein: CASSGGLPAGDGYTF
CDR3 DNA: TGTGCCAGCAGCGGGGGACTTCCGGCCGGGGATGGCTACACCTTC

V gene: TRBV20-1
clone size: NA
J gene: TRBJ2-4
D gene: NA
CDR3 protein: CSARPGPKNIQYF
CDR3 DNA: TGCAGTGCTAGACCCGGACCCAAAAACATTCAGTACTTC

V gene: TRBV9
clone size: many
J gene: TRBJ2-7
D gene: TRBD2
CDR3 protein: CASSVDGTKILYEQYF
CDR3 DNA: TGTGCCAGCAGCGTAGATGGGACTAAAATCCTCTACGAGCAGTACTTC

V gene: TRBV7-3
clone size: many
J gene: TRBJ2-7
D gene: TRBD1
CDR3 protein: CASSLNPGQGEQYF
CDR3 DNA: TGTGCCAGCAGCTTAAACCCGGGACAGGGCGAGCAGTACTTC

V gene: TRBV4-2
clone size: many
J gene: TRBJ2-7
D gene: TRBD2
CDR3 protein: CASSQPGTSGSYEQYF
CDR3 DNA: TGTGCCAGCAGCCAACCAGGGACTAGCGGATCCTACGAGCAGTACTTC

V gene: TRBV7-2
clone size: NA
J gene: TRBJ1-6
D gene: NA
CDR3 protein: CASSLRDRQFNSPLHF
CDR3 DNA: TGTGCCAGCAGCTTACGTGATAGACAGTTCAATTCACCCCTCCACTTT

V gene: TRBV29-1
clone size: many
J gene: TRBJ2-2
D gene: NA
CDR3 protein: CSVMGNANTGELFF
CDR3 DNA: TGCAGCGTTATGGGGAACGCGAACACCGGGGAGCTGTTTTTT

V gene: TRBV20-1
clone size: many
J gene: TRBJ2-3
D gene: TRBD1
CDR3 protein: CSALTGWNTDTQYF
CDR3 DNA: TGCAGTGCACTGACAGGGTGGAACACAGATACGCAGTATTTT

V gene: TRBV5-5
clone size: many
J gene: TRBJ2-7
D gene: NA
CDR3 protein: CASSSPRTIPYEQYF
CDR3 DNA: TGTGCCAGCAGCTCCCCCCGGACTATCCCCTACGAGCAGTACTTC

V gene: TRBV5-5
clone size: many
J gene: TRBJ1-6
D gene: NA
CDR3 protein: CASSSWTDSPLHF
CDR3 DNA: TGTGCCAGCAGCTCCTGGACGGATTCACCCCTCCACTTT

V gene: TRBV12-3/TRBV12-4
clone size: many
J gene: TRBJ1-4
D gene: NA
CDR3 protein: CASSFTSRALNEKLFF
CDR3 DNA: TGTGCCAGCAGTTTTACTTCCAGGGCCCTTAATGAAAAACTGTTTTTT

V gene: TRBV5-1
clone size: many
J gene: TRBJ2-7
D gene: TRBD2
CDR3 protein: CASSLAPLREISYEQYF
CDR3 DNA: TGCGCCAGCAGCTTGGCCCCCTTGCGGGAGATATCCTACGAGCAGTACTTC

V gene: TRBV12-3/TRBV12-4
clone size: many
J gene: TRBJ2-2
D gene: NA
CDR3 protein: CASSLPGVRTGELFF
CDR3 DNA: TGTGCCAGCAGTCTCCCGGGAGTAAGGACCGGGGAGCTGTTTTTT

V gene: TRBV28
clone size: many
J gene: TRBJ1-5
D gene: TRBD1
CDR3 protein: CASSTPGTGAVNSNQPQHF
CDR3 DNA: TGTGCCAGCAGTACCCCGGGGACAGGGGCGGTCAATAGCAATCAGCCCCAGCATTTT

V gene: TRBV12-3/TRBV12-4
clone size: many
J gene: TRBJ2-7
D gene: TRBD1
CDR3 protein: CASSPIGTGDYEQYF
CDR3 DNA: TGTGCCAGCAGTCCTATAGGGACAGGGGACTACGAGCAGTACTTC

V gene: TRBV7-2
clone size: many
J gene: TRBJ2-7
D gene: NA
CDR3 protein: CASSLGTGLGEQYF
CDR3 DNA: TGTGCCAGCAGCTTAGGGACCGGGCTGGGCGAGCAGTACTTC

V gene: TRBV3-1
clone size: NA
J gene: TRBJ2-5
D gene: NA
CDR3 protein: CASSQAIGGGETQYF
CDR3 DNA: TGTGCCAGCAGCCAAGCCATAGGGGGAGGAGAGACCCAGTACTTC

V gene: TRBV10-3
clone size: many
J gene: TRBJ2-1
D gene: TRBD2
CDR3 protein: CAISGLAVDYNEQFF
CDR3 DNA: TGTGCCATCAGTGGACTAGCGGTTGATTACAATGAGCAGTTCTTC

V gene: TRBV12-3/TRBV12-4
clone size: NA
J gene: TRBJ2-3
D gene: TRBD2
CDR3 protein: CASSLGLAGGLTDTQYF
CDR3 DNA: TGTGCCAGCAGTTTAGGGCTAGCGGGGGGGTTGACAGATACGCAGTATTTT

V gene: TRBV30
clone size: NA
J gene: TRBJ1-3
D gene: NA
CDR3 protein: CAWSPGFSGNTIYF
CDR3 DNA: TGTGCCTGGAGCCCAGGGTTCTCTGGAAACACCATATATTTT

V gene: TRBV6-1
clone size: many
J gene: TRBJ2-2
D gene: NA
CDR3 protein: CASSTLRRATGELFF
CDR3 DNA: TGTGCCAGCAGCACCCTGCGGAGGGCCACCGGGGAGCTGTTTTTT

V gene: TRBV4-3
clone size: many
J gene: TRBJ2-1
D gene: TRBD2
CDR3 protein: CASSQDGLAGVYNEQFF
CDR3 DNA: TGCGCCAGCAGCCAAGACGGACTAGCGGGAGTTTACAATGAGCAGTTCTTC

V gene: TRBV28
clone size: once
J gene: TRBJ2-1
D gene: NA
CDR3 protein: CASMLIGWDEQFF
CDR3 DNA: TGTGCCAGCATGCTGATAGGGTGGGATGAGCAGTTCTTC

V gene: TRBV7-3
clone size: many
J gene: TRBJ2-1
D gene: TRBD2
CDR3 protein: CASSLTGLAGINEQFF
CDR3 DNA: TGTGCCAGCAGCTTAACGGGGCTAGCGGGGATCAATGAGCAGTTCTTC

V gene: TRBV5-5
clone size: many
J gene: TRBJ2-1
D gene: NA
CDR3 protein: CASSSPLKGYNEQFF
CDR3 DNA: TGTGCCAGCAGCTCACCATTAAAAGGGTACAATGAGCAGTTCTTC

V gene: TRBV20-1
clone size: many
J gene: TRBJ2-7
D gene: TRBD2
CDR3 protein: CSAPTSGGYEQYF
CDR3 DNA: TGCAGTGCACCGACTAGCGGGGGCTACGAGCAGTACTTC

V gene: TRBV2
clone size: many
J gene: TRBJ2-2
D gene: NA
CDR3 protein: CASSTGPAGELFF
CDR3 DNA: TGTGCCAGCAGTACAGGCCCTGCCGGGGAGCTGTTTTTT

V gene: TRBV7-2
clone size: NA
J gene: TRBJ2-7
D gene: TRBD2
CDR3 protein: CASSPVGTGTSVYEQYF
CDR3 DNA: TGTGCCAGCAGCCCGGTGGGAACCGGGACTAGCGTTTACGAGCAGTACTTC